The following is a T cell receptor beta chain sequence with its context. Its antigen is still unknown. A sample-barcoded 5' primer and a J-beta primer mix were used in a second PCR of roughly 6 to 11 cycles. TCRdb reprocessed the 5' RACE reads via MiXCR and lists one record per CDR3 protein. The sample holds around 780,000 distinct CDR3 sequences, approximately 24% seen once. J lost 9 bases, V lost 0 bases, and 7 bases had no gene match. The length of the CDR3 is 14 residues. Germline CDR1 reads SGDLS; CDR2 reads YYNGEE. The source of the sample is a study of blood T cells in healthy people across ages. General observations from the study: The long-lived group displayed more naive CD4+ cells, plus higher diversity, than the aged donors did.

The same specimen was also included in a second study, on T cells of mothers and their children. That publication notes: The TCR beta CDR3 read count exceeded 8.5 million for each mother and was about 3 million for each child.

This sequence originates from a boy younger than 18 in good health. This sequence joins TRBV9 and TRBJ1-2, with 8 bases identical to TRBD1. The sequenced material came from blood. The CDR3 DNA is TGTGCCAGCAGCGTAGCGCCCGGACAGGGAAGCTACACCTTC. Translating it yields CASSVAPGQGSYTF.